The 21 T cell receptor beta chains in this list originate from one sample, sequenced in a study of tumor and adjacent non-tumor tissue in lung cancer. No cell sorting was done before RNA was extracted from the tissue. A modified ARM-PCR protocol with three rounds of nested PCR amplified TCRbeta. TCRdb itself ran the multiplex PCR reads through MiXCR, one entry per CDR3 protein. The data contain roughly 120,000 distinct CDR3 sequences, 84% of them singletons. Sequences were obtained from lung tumor tissue. Receptors were obtained from a man aged 70-80 years with non-small cell lung cancer.

This clonotype was detected once. The chain links TRBV4-1 to TRBJ2-7, with D perhaps matching TRBD1 or TRBD2 (5 bases each). The germline CDR1 and CDR2 sequences are MGHRA and YSYEKL. This CDR3 has 14 amino acids. The CDR3 DNA sequence: TGCCCTAGCAGCCTGGGACCGCGTTCCTACGAGCAGTACTTC. It codes for CPSSLGPRSYEQYF.

Remarks on this clonotype: The conserved closing phenylalanine or tryptophan is absent in this CDR3, likely reflecting a read error. The rearrangement links TRBV6-1 to TRBJ2-1; 9 bases align to TRBD1. CDR3 length: 14 amino acids. Germline loops: CDR1 MNHNS, CDR2 SASEGT. The CDR3: CTSSRTGELDEQFI. CDR3 coding DNA: TGTACCAGCAGTAGGACAGGGGAATTGGATGAGCAGTTCATC.

In its sample, this clonotype was seen a few times. The conserved closing phenylalanine or tryptophan is absent in this CDR3, likely reflecting a read error. This CDR3 is CASNWDRGEQYL. The CDR3 region has the DNA TGTGCCAGCAACTGGGACAGGGGCGAGCAGTACCTC. The rearrangement joins TRBV5-5 to TRBJ2-7; 10 nucleotides match TRBD1. This CDR3 is 12 amino acids long. J was trimmed by 6 bases and V by 6 bases; bases with no gene match: 3. Looked up from germline, CDR1 is SGHKS and CDR2 is YYEKEE (reference sequence).

With regard to this clonotype: Likely a read error: the CDR3 ends without its conserved phenylalanine or tryptophan. The V gene is TRBV11-2, the J gene TRBJ1-1; 7 nucleotides line up with TRBD1. The CDR3 consists of 12 residues. Germline V gives CDR1 SGHAT, CDR2 FQNNGV. V was clipped by 5 bases and J by 11 bases; unmatched bases: 8. CDR3 DNA sequence: TGTGCCAGCAGCAAGGACAGGCGAAATGCTTTCTCT. Translated: CASSKDRRNAFS.

The chain joins TRBV13 to TRBJ2-7; D possibly corresponds to TRBD2 (7 bases). The CDR3 loop spans 16 amino acids. Germline CDR1 reads PRHDT; CDR2 reads FYEKMQ (reference sequence). V lost 5 bases to trimming and J lost 6 bases, with 23 bases between them. CDR3: CASSPVVGGPESEQYF. The DNA for the CDR3 is TGTGCCAGCAGCCCCGTCGTGGGGGGGCCTGAAAGCGAGCAGTACTTC.

This clonotype was detected once. The chain recombines TRBV11-2 with TRBJ2-7; 8 bases align to TRBD1. The CDR3 loop spans 14 amino acids. Germline V gene lookup returns CDR1 SGHAT and CDR2 FQNNGV. Losses at the gene ends were 5 bases for V and 11 bases for J; bases not matched to a gene: 14. The CDR3 DNA is TGTGCCAGCAGCCTGGGACAGGTCTCCTATGACGAGTACTTC. As protein: CASSLGQVSYDEYF.

In the case of this clonotype: One base away lies a much larger clone, so this may be a sequencing read error. This sequence joins TRBV28 and TRBJ1-5; 8 positions match TRBD1. After removal of 5 bases from V and 5 bases from J, the junction contained 5 bases not matched to a gene. CDR3 size: 14 residues. CDR1 is MDHEN and CDR2 is SYDVKM in the germline V gene. The CDR3: CASSVTGEHQPQHF. CDR3 sequence (DNA): TGTGCCAGCAGTGTGACAGGGGAGCATCAGCCCCAGCATTTT.

A note on this clonotype: One end of the junction is discordant with germline, which a read error may explain. The chain recombines TRBV12-3 or TRBV12-4 with TRBJ2-6; tentatively, D is TRBD1 (5 bases). The CDR3 totals 14 residues. CDR3 sequence (DNA): TGTGCCAGCACCATATCAACTGGGGCCAACGTCCTGACATTC. Its translation: CASTISTGANVLTF.

With regard to this clonotype: Mismatch with germline at one junction end may stem from a read error. The chain links TRBV4-3 to TRBJ2-1; 8 bases align to TRBD1. Germline V gene lookup returns CDR1 LGHNA and CDR2 YSLEER. The CDR3 contains 16 residues. The DNA of the CDR3 is TGCGCTAGCAGCCAAAATGGACAGGGTTCCTACAATGATCAGTTCTTC. This gives the protein CASSQNGQGSYNDQFF.

In regard to this clonotype: One base away lies a much larger clone, so this may be a sequencing read error. V and J are TRBV5-1 and TRBJ2-7; 10 bases align to TRBD2. CDR1 SGHRS and CDR2 YFSETQ come from the germline V gene. This CDR3 contains 14 residues. This CDR3 reads CASNLVSGGGEQYF. For the CDR3, the DNA is TGCGCCAGCAACTTGGTGAGCGGGGGGGGGGAGCAGTACTTC.

This clonotype has ten or more counts. The gene calls are TRBV19 and TRBJ2-7, with 11 bases aligning to TRBD2. V was pared by 3 bases and J by 3 bases, with 1 base of the junction left unmatched. CDR1 and CDR2 (germline): LNHDA, SQIVND (reference sequence). The CDR3 loop spans 14 amino acids. In nucleotides, the CDR3 is TGTGCCAGTAGTATGCTAGCGGGAGGCTACGAGCAGTACTTC. This translates into CASSMLAGGYEQYF.

This clonotype was counted many times. The gene calls are TRBV4-1 and TRBJ2-3, with 12 nucleotides matching TRBD2. CDR3 length: 21 amino acids. Losses at the gene ends were 0 bases for V and 2 bases for J; bases not matched to a gene: 15. Germline CDR1 is MGHRA and CDR2 is YSYEKL. This CDR3 reads CASSQDAGRLAGARDTDTQYF. The CDR3 coding sequence is TGCGCCAGCAGCCAAGATGCGGGGAGACTAGCGGGAGCAAGAGACACAGATACGCAGTATTTT.

Worth noting for this clonotype: Compared with germline, one end of the junction differs, possibly owing to a read error. This chain links TRBV20-1 with TRBJ1-2; D call uncertain. Germline CDR1 DFQATT, CDR2 SNEGSKA (reference sequence). The CDR3 runs 10 residues. The CDR3 DNA sequence: TGCAGTGTTAAAGGAGGTGGCTGCGCCTTC. This encodes CSVKGGGCAF.

Remarks on this clonotype: One end of the junction does not line up with germline, which may come from a read error. The chain combines TRBV6-2 or TRBV6-3 with TRBJ1-5; D possibly corresponds to TRBD1 (5 bases). The CDR3 length is 13 residues. Looked up from germline, CDR1 is MNHEY and CDR2 is SVGEGT. The CDR3 loop reads CASSFQGNQPQRF. CDR3 nucleotides: TGCGCCAGCAGTTTTCAGGGCAATCAGCCCCAGCGTTTT.

The chain combines TRBV5-4 with TRBJ2-5; D possibly uses TRBD1 or TRBD2 (5 bases each). The end of the DNA aligns better with TRBJ2-1, so the J call may be wrong. The CDR3 extends over 14 amino acids. The germline V gene has CDR1 SGHNT and CDR2 YYREEE (reference sequence). DNA for the CDR3: TGTGATAGCAGCTTGGGTGGCACTGTTGGGACCCAGTTCTTC. This encodes CDSSLGGTVGTQFF.

The rearrangement links TRBV29-1 to TRBJ2-7, with D unclear. Germline V gene lookup returns CDR1 SQVTM and CDR2 ANQGSEA. This CDR3 contains 11 residues. The CDR3 DNA reads TGCAGTGCAAGAGGCGTGGGCGAGCAGTACTTC. It translates to CSARGVGEQYF.

This clonotype was counted between two and nine times. The gene calls are TRBV6-2 or TRBV6-3 and TRBJ2-3, with TRBD1 as a possible D gene (5 bases). The V gene lost 2 bases and the J gene lost 15 bases, with 30 bases spanning the gap. CDR3 length: 17 amino acids. Germline CDR1 is MNHEY and CDR2 is SVGEGT. CDR3: CASSYPMTVGNQDTHYF. The DNA of the CDR3 is TGTGCCAGCAGTTACCCGATGACAGTAGGCAACCAGGATACACACTATTTT.

Comments on this clonotype: The germline gene is not matched at one end of the junction; a read error may be the cause. The chain employs TRBV10-2 and TRBJ2-1; D might be TRBD1 or TRBD2, each matching 5 bases. The CDR3 length is 15 residues. Germline V gene data show CDR1 as WSHSY and CDR2 as SAAADI. In DNA, the CDR3 is TGCGCCAGCAGGTCCCCGGGACCCTCTTATCATGAGCAATTCTTT. This translates into CASRSPGPSYHEQFF.

This clonotype occurred once. The CDR3 does not close with the conserved phenylalanine or tryptophan, likely indicating a read error. The chain carries TRBV20-1 and TRBJ1-5; D perhaps matches TRBD1 (5 bases). Looked up from germline, CDR1 is DFQATT and CDR2 is SNEGSKA (reference sequence). There are 16 residues in the CDR3. The CDR3 nucleotides are TGCAGTACTAGTGGTGCCCAGGGTGGAAGCAATCAGTCCCAGCATTAT. Protein: CSTSGAQGGSNQSQHY.

J is TRBJ2-3 and V is TRBV12-3 or TRBV12-4; D call uncertain. Trimming took off 7 bases at V and 4 bases at J, with 12 bases between the two ends. The CDR3 contains 13 residues. The DNA for the CDR3 is TGTGCCAGCACTTCTAGGGTCGCAGATACGCAGTATTTT. It encodes CASTSRVADTQYF.

Note on this clonotype: Germline and junction disagree at one end, which may indicate a read error. The rearrangement uses TRBV2 and TRBJ1-4; 8 nucleotides agree with TRBD1. CDR3 size: 11 residues. Looked up from germline, CDR1 is SNHLY and CDR2 is FYNNEI. As DNA, the CDR3 is TGCGCAGGGACAGGAAACGAAAAACTGTATTTT. Translation gives CAGTGNEKLYF.